The 30 T cell receptor beta chains reported below all come from one sample, sequenced in a study of T cell responses to AZD1222 COVID-19 vaccine. Data came from immunoSEQ multiplex PCR; TCRdb stores just in-frame clones and leaves some out. The sample has roughly 140,000 clones; 92% are singletons. Source: peripheral blood, taken on day 0 of AZD1222 vaccination. The receptors shown here come from an adult in good health.

The V call is TRBV9, the J call TRBJ1-5; TRBD1 matches at 8 bases. The CDR3 extends over 14 amino acids. The ends lost 3 bases at V and 2 bases at J; junction bases unmatched: 1. Germline V lookup: CDR1 SGDLS, CDR2 YYNGEE. In DNA form, the CDR3 reads TGTGCCAGCAGCGCGGGACAGGGCAATCAGCCCCAGCATTTT. Amino acids: CASSAGQGNQPQHF. The full variable domain, its missing parts supplied by reference TRBV9 and TRBJ1-5, is DSGVTQTPKHLITATGQRVTLRCSPRSGDLSVYWYQQSLDQGLQFLIQYYNGEERAKGNILERFSAQQFPDLHSELNLSSLELGDSALYFCASSAGQGNQPQHFGDGTRLSIL.

The chain is built from TRBV29-1 and TRBJ2-2; TRBD1 or TRBD2 may be the D gene (6 bases each). The CDR3 length is 14 residues. CDR1 and CDR2 (germline): SQVTM, ANQGSEA. Trimming took off 7 bases at V and 0 bases at J, with 12 bases between the two ends. In DNA form, the CDR3 reads TGCAGCGCAACACGGGGGCCGAACACCGGGGAGCTGTTTTTT. This encodes CSATRGPNTGELFF.

The chain couples TRBV5-6 to TRBJ2-5; either TRBD1 or TRBD2 may supply D (5 bases each). Germline V gives CDR1 SGHDT, CDR2 YYEEEE. V lost 6 bases to trimming and J lost 6 bases, with 24 bases between them. The CDR3 sequence is 16 residues long. The CDR3 bases are TGTGCCAGCACCCCTGCAGGGAGAAGGTACATAAAGACCCAGTACTTC. Encoded protein: CASTPAGRRYIKTQYF.

This rearrangement joins TRBV28 to TRBJ1-1; unclear D gene. This CDR3 is built from 14 residues. V was pared by 5 bases and J by 4 bases, with 14 bases between. Germline V gene lookup returns CDR1 MDHEN and CDR2 SYDVKM. The CDR3 sequence: CASSRGRPATEAFF. Here the CDR3 DNA reads TGTGCCAGCAGTCGCGGACGACCAGCCACTGAAGCTTTCTTT.

As regards this clone: At one of its ends the junction is not consistent with the germline gene, which may arise from a read error. V gene TRBV4-1 combines with J gene TRBJ1-2, with 8 bases lining up with TRBD1. Germline-derived CDR1 and CDR2 are MGHRA and YSYEKL. This CDR3 has 13 amino acids. The DNA for the CDR3 is TGCGCCAGCAGTGCCGGGACAGGCCACCAACTTAACTTC. Amino acids: CASSAGTGHQLNF.

The J gene is TRBJ1-3, the V gene TRBV6-5, with a weak D call TRBD1 (6 bases). Germline V CDR1 and CDR2: MNHEY, SVGAGI. Trimming took 8 bases from V and 2 from J, leaving 10 bases between them. The CDR3 extends over 13 amino acids. The CDR3 nucleotides read TGTGCCAGCCACCCAGGGGCTGGAAACACCATATATTTT. It codes for CASHPGAGNTIYF.

The chain carries TRBV4-1 and TRBJ2-1, with D perhaps matching TRBD2 (6 bases). The V end was cut by 3 bases, the J end by 6 bases, with 18 bases between. The length of the CDR3 is 16 residues. The V gene's germline CDR1 is MGHRA and CDR2 YSYEKL. DNA for the CDR3: TGCGCCAGCAGCCAGGCCCCTCCAGCGGGCAGCAATGAGCAGTTCTTC. This translates into CASSQAPPAGSNEQFF.

This sequence joins TRBV7-2 and TRBJ1-2; D gene uncertain. Trimming took off 1 base at V and 1 base at J, with 7 bases between the two ends. CDR1 SGHTA and CDR2 FQGNSA come from the germline V gene. The CDR3 consists of 14 residues. The CDR3 nucleotides read TGTGCCAGCAGCTTAGGACACCTTAACTATGGCTACACCTTC. This encodes CASSLGHLNYGYTF.

The gene calls are TRBV6-4 and TRBJ1-1; a weak D match, TRBD1 (6 bases). Trimming shortened V by 10 bases and J by 7 bases, and 13 bases separated the two germline ends. The CDR3 is made up of 11 amino acids. Per germline, CDR1 MRHNA and CDR2 SNTAGT. The CDR3 reads CATPGGLEAFF. The DNA of the CDR3 is TGTGCCACCCCGGGGGGGCTTGAAGCTTTCTTT.

This clone has just one count. The CDR3 protein is CASSLQGASTDTQYF. CDR3 nucleotides: TGCGCCAGCAGCTTACAGGGGGCTAGCACAGATACGCAGTATTTT. The chain combines TRBV5-1 with TRBJ2-3, with TRBD1 identical over 9 bases. This CDR3 spans 15 amino acids. J lost 0 bases, V lost 2 bases, and 1 base had no gene match. Germline V gene sequence: CDR1 SGHRS, CDR2 YFSETQ. Full variable domain (rest looked up from reference TRBV5-1 and TRBJ2-3): KAGVTQTPRYLIKTRGQQVTLSCSPISGHRSVSWYQQTPGQGLQFLFEYFSETQRNKGNFPGRFSGRQFSNSRSEMNVSTLELGDSALYLCASSLQGASTDTQYFGPGTRLTVL.

Only a few counts were recorded for this clone. The chain recombines TRBV7-9 with TRBJ2-3, with 16 bases aligning to TRBD2. Germline loops: CDR1 SEHNR, CDR2 FQNEAQ (reference sequence). With 11 bases clipped from V and 4 bases from J, the junction kept 15 bases outside the gene matches. This CDR3 is 18 amino acids long. The CDR3 loop reads CAVTGGTSGRAPSDTQYF. The CDR3 nucleotides read TGTGCCGTCACTGGAGGGACTAGCGGGAGGGCCCCGTCAGATACGCAGTATTTT.

The chain couples TRBV6-4 to TRBJ2-7; 7 positions match TRBD2. CDR1 is MRHNA, CDR2 SNTAGT, per germline. V dropped 6 bases and J dropped 5; count of bases not matched to a gene: 7. The CDR3 runs 13 residues. This CDR3 reads CASSQEGGHEQYF. CDR3 bases: TGTGCCAGCAGCCAAGAGGGAGGGCACGAGCAGTACTTC.

This clone was picked up a small number of times. This sequence joins TRBV3-1 (or the pseudogene TRBV3-2) and TRBJ2-7; 9 bases fit TRBD2. V was pared by 4 bases and J by 3 bases, with 10 bases of the junction left unmatched. This CDR3 has 16 residues. CDR1 is LGHDT and CDR2 is YNNKEL in the germline V gene (reference sequence). CDR3: CASSLLLAGGYYEQYF. Written as DNA, the CDR3 is TGTGCCAGCAGCCTCCTCCTGGCGGGAGGGTACTACGAGCAGTACTTC.

The CDR3 nucleotides are TGTGCCAGCAGCCACGGACAGAACGATTCACCCCTCCACTTT. This gives the protein CASSHGQNDSPLHF. V gene TRBV3-1 (or the pseudogene TRBV3-2) combines with J gene TRBJ1-6, with D possibly matching TRBD1 (6 bases). The CDR3 runs to 14 residues. The ends were cut back, 3 bases at V and 8 bases at J, with 11 bases in the middle. Germline loops: CDR1 LGHDT, CDR2 YNNKEL (reference sequence).

V usage is TRBV4-1 and J usage is TRBJ1-5; TRBD1 is a possible D gene (5 bases). V lost 4 bases, J lost 4 bases, and 17 bases lay in between. The CDR3 has 16 residues. Germline lookup yields CDR1 MGHRA and CDR2 YSYEKL. The CDR3, as DNA: TGCGCCAGCAGCCTCACGCCGACAGTGCCAAATCAGCCCCAGCATTTT. It yields the protein CASSLTPTVPNQPQHF.

The chain links TRBV12-3 or TRBV12-4 to TRBJ2-2; D uncertain. This CDR3 is built from 13 residues. Deletions cut 6 bases from V and 2 bases from J, with 7 bases between. The CDR3 bases are TGTGCCAGCAGCTTGTTAAACACCGGGGAGCTGTTTTTT. Amino acids: CASSLLNTGELFF.

This rearrangement joins TRBV6-5 to TRBJ1-1, with 7 positions matching TRBD1. This CDR3 region has 16 residues. The V segment lost 0 bases and the J segment 4 bases; nucleotides outside the gene matches: 8. The germline V gene encodes CDR1 MNHEY and CDR2 SVGAGI. The CDR3 DNA is TGTGCCAGCAGTTACTCGATTCAGGGGGATGGCACTGAAGCTTTCTTT. As protein: CASSYSIQGDGTEAFF.

The chain couples TRBV7-9 to TRBJ2-7; the D call may be TRBD1 or TRBD2 (5 bases each). Germline CDR1 reads SEHNR; CDR2 reads FQNEAQ (reference sequence). V lost 4 bases and J lost 2, with 15 bases in between. The CDR3 contains 15 residues. CDR3 residues: CASSSRGELAYEQYF. DNA for the CDR3: TGTGCCAGCAGCTCAAGAGGGGAACTAGCCTACGAGCAGTACTTC.

A single count supports this clone. The J gene is TRBJ2-2, the V gene TRBV5-1; D gene uncertain. Germline CDR1 reads SGHRS; CDR2 reads YFSETQ. This CDR3 region has 15 residues. V lost 4 bases and J lost 2, with 12 bases in between. The CDR3 loop is CASSPGPFNTGELFF. The CDR3 nucleotides are TGCGCCAGCAGCCCGGGTCCCTTTAACACCGGGGAGCTGTTTTTT.

The CDR3 sequence is CASSVGGQGRGTEAFF. DNA of the CDR3: TGTGCCAGTAGTGTCGGCGGGCAGGGAAGGGGGACTGAAGCTTTCTTT. This sequence joins TRBV19 and TRBJ1-1; tentative D call: TRBD1 (6 bases). The CDR3 totals 16 residues. Trimming stripped 5 bases from V and 5 bases from J, with 21 bases between. CDR1 LNHDA and CDR2 SQIVND come from the germline V gene (reference sequence).

The chain employs TRBV4-1 and TRBJ2-7; D is undetermined. This CDR3 is 13 amino acids long. Germline lookup yields CDR1 MGHRA and CDR2 YSYEKL. Trimming cost V 4 bases and J 4 bases, with 11 bases left between them. This CDR3 reads CASSPRSSYEQYF. CDR3 sequence (DNA): TGCGCCAGCAGCCCCAGAAGTTCTTACGAGCAGTACTTC.

The chain is built from TRBV5-1 and TRBJ2-1, with 8 bases aligning to TRBD1. V shed 1 base, J shed 8 bases, and the junction held 2 bases outside the gene matches. CDR1 and CDR2 (germline): SGHRS, YFSETQ. CDR3 length: 13 residues. CDR3 nucleotide sequence: TGCGCCAGCAGCTTGCAGGGGGCGGATGAGCAGTTCTTC. Amino acid sequence: CASSLQGADEQFF.

This rearrangement joins TRBV5-1 to TRBJ1-1; D is uncertain. CDR3 size: 15 residues. The V end was cut by 2 bases, the J end by 0 bases, with 11 bases between. Germline CDR1 is SGHRS and CDR2 is YFSETQ. CDR3 in amino acids: CASSFGLVLNTEAFF. CDR3 coding DNA: TGCGCCAGCAGCTTTGGCCTCGTCCTGAACACTGAAGCTTTCTTT.

This chain uses TRBV7-3 with TRBJ1-1, with D possibly being TRBD1 (5 bases). Germline-derived CDR1 and CDR2 are SGHTA and FQGTGA. Deletions cut 2 bases from V and 1 base from J, with 8 bases between. The CDR3 is 14 amino acids. The CDR3 sequence: CASSLLGENTEAFF. CDR3 nucleotides: TGTGCCAGCAGCTTATTGGGGGAGAACACTGAAGCTTTCTTT.

The chain couples TRBV20-1 to TRBJ2-4; D may correspond to TRBD1 or TRBD2 (5 bases each). Germline-derived CDR1 and CDR2 are DFQATT and SNEGSKA (reference sequence). With 1 base removed from V and 10 bases from J, the gap between germline ends came to 8 bases. The CDR3 consists of 11 residues. This chain's CDR3 is CSARGDPIQYF. In DNA, the CDR3 is TGCAGTGCTAGAGGGGACCCAATTCAGTACTTC.

The chain combines TRBV19 with TRBJ2-5; 7 bases align to TRBD1. V dropped 5 bases and J dropped 1; count of bases not matched to a gene: 7. There are 15 residues in the CDR3. Germline-derived CDR1 and CDR2 are LNHDA and SQIVND (reference sequence). In DNA form, the CDR3 reads TGTGCCAGTAGTTTGTACAGGGGTGGCCAAGAGACCCAGTACTTC. Encoded protein: CASSLYRGGQETQYF. Together with reference TRBV19 and TRBJ2-5, the CDR3 gives the full variable domain: DGGITQSPKYLFRKEGQNVTLSCEQNLNHDAMYWYRQDPGQGLRLIYYSQIVNDFQKGDIAEGYSVSREKKESFPLTVTSAQKNPTAFYLCASSLYRGGQETQYFGPGTRLLVL.

This chain uses TRBV5-1 with TRBJ2-1; perhaps TRBD2 as D (6 bases). V shed 4 bases and J shed 5 bases, with 10 bases lying between them. This CDR3 has 13 amino acids. The germline gives CDR1 SGHRS, CDR2 YFSETQ. The CDR3 loop reads CASSGTRDNEQFF. The CDR3 nucleotides are TGCGCCAGCAGCGGGACTCGAGACAATGAGCAGTTCTTC.

The chain is built from TRBV10-3 and TRBJ2-7; TRBD2 matches 10 bases. This CDR3 has 15 amino acids. The germline gives CDR1 ENHRY, CDR2 SYGVKD. Germline trimming cut 0 bases from V and 6 bases from J; bases unmatched to any gene: 5. CDR3 DNA: TGTGCCATCAGTGAGTCGTATCTAGCGGGAGTCGAGCAGTACTTC. Translation: CAISESYLAGVEQYF.

The V gene is TRBV10-3, the J gene TRBJ2-7, with unresolved D. The V end lost 2 bases, the J end lost 12 bases, and 14 bases lay between the germline ends. The CDR3 covers 12 residues. CDR1 and CDR2 from the germline V gene are ENHRY and SYGVKD. CDR3 coding DNA: TGTGCCATCAGTGAGCCCCGCACCCGGCCGTACTTC. Translated, it gives CAISEPRTRPYF.

The chain employs TRBV3-1 (or the pseudogene TRBV3-2) and TRBJ2-7; D ambiguous. CDR1 is LGHDT and CDR2 is YNNKEL in the germline V gene (reference sequence). The CDR3 consists of 11 residues. V shed 3 bases and J shed 3 bases, with 3 bases lying between them. Here the CDR3 reads CASSQSYEQYF. The DNA of the CDR3 is TGTGCCAGCAGCCAGAGCTACGAGCAGTACTTC.